Detailed here is one T cell receptor beta chain. The target antigen is unknown. The PCR had 60 Vbeta and 13 Jbeta primers. Profiled with immunoSEQ multiplex PCR; TCRdb holds only in-frame clones, not every one. The sample's table shows around 130,000 clones. This sample is drawn from a study of cytomegalovirus exposure and HLA in healthy donors. Study outcomes and limitations: In a later analysis, across HLA loci, associated TCR counts were highest for DRB1, lowest for HLA-C. Reportedly, fewer N-insertions than the 666-donor mean appeared in an Asian-associated ancestry cluster in a later analysis. Analyses of presence/absence relied on an assumption of roughly uniform sequencing depth across donors.

CDR1 and CDR2 (germline): SGDLS, YYNGEE. The trim removed 7 bases at V and 5 bases at J, leaving 6 bases unmatched. The length of the CDR3 is 13 residues. V and J are TRBV9 and TRBJ2-5; 9 bases are shared with TRBD2. The clonotype comes from a woman aged 40-49 years in good health and CMV-seronegative. Sequenced input: PBMCs. The CDR3 protein is CASGGLARETQYF. The CDR3 bases are TGTGCCAGCGGGGGACTAGCCCGGGAGACCCAGTACTTC.